This section outlines one T cell receptor (beta chain) sequence together with its context. This clonotype has a count of ten or more. No antigen is known for it. No much larger clone is present one base from it, and per-base qualities are unavailable. These data originate in a study of CD8 T cells in ankylosing spondylitis (TCRdb year 2017). Describing the broader study: The study set out to find disease-linked TCR variants by profiling T cell receptor beta repertoires in ankylosing spondylitis patients and healthy donors. In total, the full study cohort was made up of about 110 healthy donors and roughly 27 ankylosing spondylitis patients. Peripheral blood was sampled, and synovial fluid was additionally collected from ankylosing spondylitis patients.

Results and caveats for the whole study, not just this receptor: In peripheral blood, the disease-linked clones were found at relatively low frequencies and had a CD8+ phenotype. A TCR beta motif made up of several highly homologous amino acid variants appeared to be characteristic of blood from ankylosing spondylitis patients. The disease-linked clones were reported to be significantly enriched in matched synovial fluid samples from ankylosing spondylitis patients. Some motif variants had previously been reported in the synovial fluid and blood of reactive arthritis patients, which suggests shared mechanisms of disease initiation.

Sequencing relied on an Illumina HiSeq 2500. TCR beta libraries were prepared by quantitative 5'-RACE with molecular barcodes. On the authors' methods: A new computational method based on a probabilistic model of VDJ rearrangement was used to identify disease-linked TCR variants. Using fastp at Q25 and MiXCR, TCRdb reprocessed the public reads and kept productive beta chains. Duplicate CDR3 protein sequences are folded into a single record with the most common DNA and genes. In this record, the V and J calls reflect TCRdb's handling and not the investigators' own analysis. The table for this sample lists around 490,000 distinct CDR3 sequences; about 5% of them were counted only once. The biggest ten clones account for around 3.4% of the sample. Relative to germline, V is 3 bases shorter and J is 4 bases shorter, with 11 bases between their ends. Taken from cysteine to phenylalanine, the CDR3 has 14 residues. Of all the DNA, just the CDR3 is kept, 42 bases in frame from base 1. As encoded in the germline V gene (reference sequence), CDR1 is MNHEY while CDR2 is SMNVEV.

The sample consisted of blood, either unsorted or a sorted T cell fraction (not recorded which). The chain couples TRBV27 to TRBJ2-3; the D gene assignment is perhaps TRBD1 or TRBD2, with each matching 5 bases. The clonotype comes from a male donor with ankylosing spondylitis. Read as DNA, the sequence is TGTGCCAGCAGTTTCGTCGGGACCTCAGATACGCAGTATTTT. It codes for CASSFVGTSDTQYF.